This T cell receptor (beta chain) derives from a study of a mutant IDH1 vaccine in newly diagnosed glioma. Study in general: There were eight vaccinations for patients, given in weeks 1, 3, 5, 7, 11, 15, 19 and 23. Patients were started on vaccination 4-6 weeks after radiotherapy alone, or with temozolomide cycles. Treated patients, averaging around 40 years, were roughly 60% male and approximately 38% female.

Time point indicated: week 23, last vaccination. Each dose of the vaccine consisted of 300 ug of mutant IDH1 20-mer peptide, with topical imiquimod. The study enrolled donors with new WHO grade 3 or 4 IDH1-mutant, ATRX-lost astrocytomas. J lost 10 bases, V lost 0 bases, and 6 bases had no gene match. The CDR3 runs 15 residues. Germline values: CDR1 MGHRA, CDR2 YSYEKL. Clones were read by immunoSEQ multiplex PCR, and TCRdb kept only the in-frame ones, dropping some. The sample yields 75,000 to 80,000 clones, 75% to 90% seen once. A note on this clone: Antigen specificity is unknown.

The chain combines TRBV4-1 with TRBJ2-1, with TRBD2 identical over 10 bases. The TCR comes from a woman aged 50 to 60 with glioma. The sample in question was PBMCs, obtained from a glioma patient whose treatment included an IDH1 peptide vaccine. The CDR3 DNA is TGCGCCAGCAGCCAAGATCAGGGACTAGCGCCCGAGCAGTTCTTC. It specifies CASSQDQGLAPEQFF.